These 32 T cell receptor beta chains were all obtained from the same sample, sequenced in a study of graft-versus-host responses after intestinal transplantation (dated by TCRdb to the early 2020s). Per the publication, the time point label means: cells obtained before transplantation from donor or recipient. Their specific antigens are unknown. The library was made by the immunoSEQ multiplex PCR assay. TCRdb holds this immuneACCESS table with in-frame rearrangements only. Some clones are missing; in checked studies, unresolved V genes explain under half, and the rest has no known cause. The sample profile shows about 86,000 clones; roughly four fifths of them were found once. The ten largest account for about 18% of the sample. Sample: unstimulated CD8+ T cells sorted from spleen or lymph node cells, taken before intestinal transplant. The receptors shown here come from a human donor who received an intestinal transplant.

V usage is TRBV9 and J usage is TRBJ2-6; 9 nucleotides agree with TRBD2. Looked up from germline, CDR1 is SGDLS and CDR2 is YYNGEE. Unmatched junction bases numbered 5, after V lost 4 bases and J lost 0 bases. The CDR3 runs 17 residues. CDR3 bases: TGTGCCAGCAGCCCCAGCGGGGGGAGCTCTGGGGCCAACGTCCTGACTTTC. Protein sequence: CASSPSGGSSGANVLTF.

J is TRBJ2-5 and V is TRBV6-5; either TRBD1 or TRBD2 may fit D (5 bases each). CDR1 MNHEY and CDR2 SVGAGI come from the germline V gene. CDR3 length: 15 amino acids. Trimming removed 0 bases from V and 4 bases from J, with 12 bases in between. The CDR3 nucleotides read TGTGCCAGCAGTTACTCGGGGGTAAGCGGAGAGACCCAGTACTTC. Amino acid sequence: CASSYSGVSGETQYF.

The chain recombines TRBV6-6 with TRBJ1-1; a possible D gene is TRBD1 (6 bases). The CDR3 is 12 residues long. The germline V gene encodes CDR1 MNHNY and CDR2 SVGAGI (reference sequence). With 1 base removed from V and 8 bases from J, the gap between germline ends came to 8 bases. In nucleotides, the CDR3 is TGTGCCAGCAGTTACTTGGGACAAGAAGCTTTCTTT. Translating gives CASSYLGQEAFF.

V gene TRBV6-5 combines with J gene TRBJ2-3; possible D gene TRBD2, 6 bases. CDR1 is MNHEY and CDR2 is SVGAGI in the germline V gene. Trimming shortened V by 5 bases and J by 1 base, and 13 bases separated the two germline ends. The CDR3 loop spans 15 amino acids. CDR3 loop: CASSPGSHGTDTQYF. DNA of the CDR3: TGTGCCAGCAGTCCCGGGAGCCACGGCACAGATACGCAGTATTTT.

This sequence joins TRBV7-9 and TRBJ2-3; D gene unclear. Trimming stripped 3 bases from V and 7 bases from J, with 11 bases between. This CDR3 is 13 amino acids long. Germline CDR1 reads SEHNR; CDR2 reads FQNEAQ (reference sequence). The CDR3 spells CASSFGWWNTQYF. Here the CDR3 DNA reads TGTGCCAGCAGCTTCGGGTGGTGGAATACGCAGTATTTT.

V gene TRBV7-9 combines with J gene TRBJ1-2; D is unresolved. V dropped 3 bases and J dropped 4 bases, with 9 bases sitting between them. The germline V gene has CDR1 SEHNR and CDR2 FQNEAQ (reference sequence). The CDR3 loop spans 13 amino acids. The CDR3 loop is CASSLRRVYGYTF. CDR3 DNA sequence: TGTGCCAGCAGCTTGAGAAGGGTCTATGGCTACACCTTC.

The DNA for the CDR3 is TGTGCCAGCAGTTCCCCCCTAGCGGCTAGCTCCTACAATGAGCAGTTCTTC. Translating gives CASSSPLAASSYNEQFF. This sequence joins TRBV27 and TRBJ2-1; 7 nucleotides line up with TRBD2. The V segment lost 4 bases and the J segment 0 bases; nucleotides outside the gene matches: 9. Germline V gene lookup returns CDR1 MNHEY and CDR2 SMNVEV (reference sequence). CDR3 length: 17 amino acids.

The gene calls are TRBV7-7 and TRBJ2-4; D gene uncertain. The CDR3 has 16 amino acids. Per the germline V gene, CDR1 is SSHAT and CDR2 is FNYEAQ (reference sequence). Trimming removed 2 bases at V and 1 base at J, with 12 bases between. DNA of the CDR3: TGTGCCAGCAGCTTACGCTCTCCCCAGGCCAAAAACATTCAGTACTTC. It yields the protein CASSLRSPQAKNIQYF.

The J gene is TRBJ1-1, the V gene TRBV9; possibly TRBD1 for D (5 bases). The CDR3 consists of 15 residues. Per the germline V gene, CDR1 is SGDLS and CDR2 is YYNGEE. V lost 4 bases to trimming and J lost 4 bases, with 17 bases between them. The CDR3 region is CASSPQGKGVTEAFF. The DNA for the CDR3 is TGTGCCAGCAGCCCTCAGGGTAAAGGGGTCACTGAAGCTTTCTTT.

This clone was observed a single time. The CDR3 DNA follows: TGTGCCAGCACCCAACCGGCGAGCTCCTATAATTCACCCCTCCACTTT. As protein: CASTQPASSYNSPLHF. The chain is built from TRBV2 and TRBJ1-6; D remains ambiguous. V shed 7 bases and J shed 0 bases, with 13 bases lying between them. Germline CDR1 SNHLY, CDR2 FYNNEI. The CDR3 has 16 residues.

This chain connects TRBV5-1 to TRBJ2-7; 8 positions agree with TRBD1. CDR3 size: 17 residues. Per the germline V gene, CDR1 is SGHRS and CDR2 is YFSETQ. V was clipped by 0 bases and J by 0 bases; unmatched bases: 8. CDR3 in DNA: TGCGCCAGCAGCTTGGGGATCGGACAGGGAAGCTCCTACGAGCAGTACTTC. Translating it yields CASSLGIGQGSSYEQYF.

This clone appeared once. J is TRBJ2-1 and V is TRBV11-2, with TRBD1 matching 9 bases. The CDR3 sequence is 15 residues long. CDR1 and CDR2 from the germline V gene are SGHAT and FQNNGV. V lost 5 bases, J lost 7 bases, and 9 bases stayed unmatched. The CDR3 DNA reads TGTGCCAGCAGCCGACCCCGGGACAGGGTGAATGAGCAGTTCTTC. It is translated as CASSRPRDRVNEQFF.

This chain links TRBV5-4 with TRBJ2-3, with 12 bases matching TRBD2. V shed 4 bases and J 1 base; nucleotides not matched to a gene: 7. The CDR3 extends over 17 amino acids. The germline V gene has CDR1 SGHNT and CDR2 YYREEE (reference sequence). The CDR3 region has the DNA TGTGCCAGCAGCCTAGCCGGGACTAGCGGGCGCACAGATACGCAGTATTTT. Residues: CASSLAGTSGRTDTQYF.

The CDR3 here is CASSRTSGGAPGHEQYF. In nucleotides, the CDR3 is TGTGCCAGCAGTCGGACTAGCGGGGGGGCGCCAGGGCACGAGCAGTACTTC. The chain uses TRBV9 and TRBJ2-7; TRBD2 matches 15 bases. Germline V CDR1 and CDR2: SGDLS, YYNGEE. V gave up 5 bases and J gave up 5 bases; unmatched junction bases: 11. This CDR3 is built from 17 residues.

This chain joins TRBV5-1 and TRBJ1-2; D not resolved. V lost 4 bases and J 1 base, leaving 17 bases between the germline ends. CDR1 is SGHRS, CDR2 YFSETQ, per germline. This CDR3 has 16 residues. Here the CDR3 reads CASSLYTYSLNYGYTF. Here the CDR3 DNA reads TGCGCCAGCAGCCTCTATACCTACTCGCTTAACTATGGCTACACCTTC.

The rearrangement uses TRBV4-1 and TRBJ2-1; 7 bases map to TRBD1. CDR1 MGHRA and CDR2 YSYEKL come from the germline V gene. The CDR3 has 17 amino acids. Unmatched junction bases numbered 7, after V lost 1 base and J lost 1 base. Here the CDR3 DNA reads TGCGCCAGCAGCCAAGTGCCTCCGGGACAGTCCTACAATGAGCAGTTCTTC. It encodes CASSQVPPGQSYNEQFF.

J is TRBJ1-1 and V is TRBV6-5; D is undetermined. With 3 bases removed from V and 8 bases from J, the gap between germline ends came to 13 bases. Germline-derived CDR1 and CDR2 are MNHEY and SVGAGI. This CDR3 is 13 amino acids long. The CDR3 bases are TGTGCCAGCAGTTATCACCCTGTCCTAGAAGCTTTCTTT. This codes for CASSYHPVLEAFF.

V usage is TRBV9 and J usage is TRBJ1-2; no definite D call. The length of the CDR3 is 13 residues. V lost 4 bases and J 4 bases, leaving 11 bases between the germline ends. From germline, CDR1 is SGDLS and CDR2 YYNGEE. The CDR3 nucleotides are TGTGCCAGCAGCCTAGCTCCACCCTATGGCTACACCTTC. Amino acid sequence: CASSLAPPYGYTF.

V and J are TRBV5-1 and TRBJ2-1; 8 bases fit TRBD2. J gave up 10 bases and V 6 bases, and 21 bases lay outside the gene matches. The CDR3 has 17 amino acids. Germline lookup yields CDR1 SGHRS and CDR2 YFSETQ. The CDR3: CASKVSLLGAGVREQFF. CDR3 DNA sequence: TGCGCCAGCAAAGTCTCCCTGCTGGGAGCGGGAGTAAGGGAGCAGTTCTTC.

The chain couples TRBV4-1 to TRBJ1-6, with no clear D. The CDR3 is made up of 14 amino acids. Germline lookup yields CDR1 MGHRA and CDR2 YSYEKL. V dropped 8 bases and J dropped 7 bases, with 15 bases sitting between them. In nucleotides, the CDR3 is TGCGCCAGCCGGCGGGGAGTATGGAATTCACCCCTCCACTTT. Residues: CASRRGVWNSPLHF.

The V gene is TRBV11-2, the J gene TRBJ2-3; weak D call: TRBD1 (6 bases). Germline-derived CDR1 and CDR2 are SGHAT and FQNNGV. The CDR3 has 12 amino acids. V lost 2 bases and J 10 bases, leaving 10 bases between the germline ends. The CDR3 coding sequence is TGTGCCAGCAGCTTATCAGGGGTCGCGCAGTATTTT. It translates to CASSLSGVAQYF. Complete variable domain (other parts from reference TRBV11-2 and TRBJ2-3): EAGVAQSPRYKIIEKRQSVAFWCNPISGHATLYWYQQILGQGPKLLIQFQNNGVVDDSQLPKDRFSAERLKGVDSTLKIQPAKLEDSAVYLCASSLSGVAQYFGPGTRLTVL.

The chain has TRBV9 and TRBJ2-2; the D is unclear. Germline V gene lookup returns CDR1 SGDLS and CDR2 YYNGEE. Trimming shortened V by 3 bases and J by 6 bases, and 9 bases separated the two germline ends. The CDR3 is 13 amino acids. CDR3 sequence reads: CASSAGQPGELFF. The DNA for the CDR3 is TGTGCCAGCAGCGCGGGCCAACCCGGGGAGCTGTTTTTT.

This clone was seen a handful of times. This chain connects TRBV5-1 to TRBJ2-7, with D perhaps matching TRBD2 (6 bases). Germline assignment: CDR1 SGHRS and CDR2 YFSETQ. Deletions cut 3 bases from V and 7 bases from J, with 17 bases between. This CDR3 is 14 amino acids long. The CDR3 nucleotides are TGCGCCAGCAGCTGGGGGACTGGGTTGGGAGAGCAGTACTTC. This translates into CASSWGTGLGEQYF.

CDR3 DNA: TGCGCCAGCAGCCAACTACTAGCGGGACGGGACACAGATACGCAGTATTTT. Translating it yields CASSQLLAGRDTDTQYF. The chain joins TRBV4-1 to TRBJ2-3; 10 bases line up with TRBD2. Germline assignment: CDR1 MGHRA and CDR2 YSYEKL. CDR3 size: 17 residues. V trimming: 2 bases; J trimming: 2 bases; junction bases outside the gene matches: 7.

The DNA for the CDR3 is TGTGCCAGCAGCCCTACGATCGACGGTACAGGCTACACCTTC. Translating it yields CASSPTIDGTGYTF. The rearrangement links TRBV6-1 to TRBJ1-2; the D is unclear. The CDR3 is 14 amino acids. Germline CDR1 reads MNHNS; CDR2 reads SASEGT. The V gene lost 6 bases and the J gene lost 8 bases, with 19 bases spanning the gap.

This sequence joins TRBV7-6 and TRBJ2-7; TRBD2 agrees at 13 bases. CDR3 length: 16 amino acids. V gave up 4 bases and J gave up 3 bases; unmatched junction bases: 6. The V gene's germline CDR1 is SGHVS and CDR2 FNYEAQ. CDR3 in amino acids: CASSSAGTSGDYEQYF. The CDR3 DNA follows: TGTGCCAGCAGCTCAGCTGGGACTAGCGGGGACTACGAGCAGTACTTC.

The chain is built from TRBV7-9 and TRBJ2-1; 7 nucleotides align to TRBD2. This CDR3 spans 13 amino acids. V was pared by 5 bases and J by 8 bases, with 6 bases of the junction left unmatched. Germline-derived CDR1 and CDR2 are SEHNR and FQNEAQ (reference sequence). The CDR3 DNA reads as TGTGCCAGCAGCACCGGACTAGACGATGAGCAGTTCTTC. Translation: CASSTGLDDEQFF.

The chain links TRBV7-6 to TRBJ2-7, with TRBD2 matching over 8 bases. CDR1 SGHVS and CDR2 FNYEAQ come from the germline V gene. Losses at the gene ends were 3 bases for V and 2 bases for J; bases not matched to a gene: 3. The CDR3 is 14 amino acids. In nucleotides, the CDR3 is TGTGCCAGCAGCTTCGGGGGGGAGGCCTACGAGCAGTACTTC. Encoded protein: CASSFGGEAYEQYF.

This sequence joins TRBV2 and TRBJ2-7; TRBD2 matches 11 bases. The CDR3 covers 15 residues. From germline, CDR1 is SNHLY and CDR2 FYNNEI. The V gene end was trimmed by 4 bases and the J gene end by 2 bases; junction bases not matched to a gene: 4. CDR3 loop: CASSGTSGRTYEQYF. The CDR3 DNA is TGTGCCAGCAGTGGCACTAGCGGGAGAACCTACGAGCAGTACTTC.

J is TRBJ1-2 and V is TRBV2, with D perhaps TRBD1 (5 bases). Trimming cost V 6 bases and J 6 bases, with 8 bases left between them. The CDR3 contains 11 residues. Germline V gives CDR1 SNHLY, CDR2 FYNNEI. The CDR3 nucleotides are TGTGCCAGCAGGGTAGGGGATGGCTACACCTTC. This sequence encodes CASRVGDGYTF.

The gene calls are TRBV15 and TRBJ1-5; 9 bases fit TRBD1. Trimming at V came to 5 bases and at J to 4 bases, leaving 3 bases not matched to a gene. This CDR3 comprises 14 residues. Germline values: CDR1 LNHNV, CDR2 YYDKDF (reference sequence). The CDR3 DNA reads TGTGCCACCAGCGTACAGGGGGCGAATCAGCCCCAGCATTTT. It yields the protein CATSVQGANQPQHF.

The CDR3 DNA is TGTGCCAGCAGCCAAGAGGCAGGGGGCGCTGGGGCCAACGTCCTGACTTTC. Amino acid sequence: CASSQEAGGAGANVLTF. This chain uses TRBV4-2 with TRBJ2-6, with TRBD1 matching 8 bases. The CDR3 contains 17 residues. V was clipped by 0 bases and J by 2 bases; unmatched bases: 3. Germline CDR1 is LGHNA and CDR2 is YNFKEQ.